This record covers a single T cell receptor (beta chain). In the original processing: Amplification of reference gene primers provided the estimated nucleated cell counts. Using immunoSEQ multiplex PCR, the repertoire was profiled, and TCRdb retains in-frame clones only, with some absent. That table supplies the V and J calls and clone size; D and trimming were determined from the DNA. The sample has 300,000 to 400,000 clones, roughly 90% seen once. This entry is derived from a study of blood T cell repertoires in COVID-19. Study-wide context: Material from acute and convalescent COVID-19 was sourced from the United States, Italy and Spain. From T cells, B-cell-depleted T cells, or PBMCs came the material, which was cDNA or gDNA.

Participants reported their clinical history, and cohort assignment relied on those reports. CDR3 length: 15 amino acids. V lost 6 bases and J lost 2, with 11 bases in between. Germline V CDR1 and CDR2: LGHNA, YSLEER. The TCR sequence derives from a woman aged 25-40 years with acute COVID-19. The sample consisted of PBMCs or T cells enriched from blood (not recorded which). V is TRBV4-3 and J is TRBJ1-6, with a weak D call TRBD1 (5 bases). The CDR3 region has the DNA TGCGCCAGCAGGCCCGGGACTGCCTATAATTCACCCCTCCACTTT. Translation: CASRPGTAYNSPLHF.